Listed below are T cell receptor beta chains from one sample, sequenced in a study of blood T cell repertoires in COVID-19. Data came from immunoSEQ multiplex PCR; TCRdb stores just in-frame clones and leaves some out. This table holds a few hundred thousand clones, around 91% found once. Sequenced sample: peripheral blood. These receptors originate from a woman aged 40-49 years with COVID-19, enrolled during active disease. The CDR3 runs from the conserved cysteine through the conserved F or W. A D gene is named only where the DNA matches it firmly. Clone size is not always given. Where it is, it says once, few, many or a class for expanded clones.

abundance	v_gene	j_gene	d_gene	CDR3aa	CDR3nt
NA	TRBV18	TRBJ1-2	NA	CASSLQGGPQVNYGYTF	TGTGCCAGCTCACTACAGGGCGGTCCACAAGTTAACTATGGCTACACCTTC
NA	TRBV18	TRBJ2-7	NA	CASSPWGVPYEQYF	TGTGCCAGCTCACCATGGGGAGTCCCCTACGAGCAGTACTTC
NA	TRBV21-1	TRBJ2-1	NA	CASSKGWREGLNEQFF	TGTGCCAGCAGCAAAGGGTGGCGGGAGGGCCTCAATGAGCAGTTCTTC
NA	TRBV7-2	TRBJ2-3	TRBD2	CASSSGGATQYF	TGTGCCAGCAGCTCCGGGGGGGCTACGCAGTATTTT
NA	TRBV19	TRBJ2-1	TRBD2	CASSAGTSGRAYNEQFF	TGTGCCAGTAGTGCCGGGACTAGCGGGAGGGCCTACAATGAGCAGTTCTTC
NA	TRBV6-5	TRBJ1-1	TRBD1	CASTTGGTEAFF	TGTGCCAGCACGACAGGGGGCACTGAAGCTTTCTTT
once	TRBV29-1	TRBJ1-5	NA	CSVVSGGAQHF	TGCAGCGTTGTAAGCGGGGGAGCCCAGCATTTT
few	TRBV6-5	TRBJ1-2	NA	CASSYGQGYYGYTF	TGTGCCAGCAGTTACGGGCAGGGCTACTATGGCTACACCTTC
NA	TRBV5-1	TRBJ1-2	NA	CASSLGGLRINYGYTF	TGCGCTAGCAGCTTGGGGGGCCTCCGAATTAACTATGGCTACACCTTC
NA	TRBV19	TRBJ2-5	TRBD1	CASSVGTGLIQETQYF	TGTGCCAGTAGTGTAGGGACAGGATTGATCCAAGAGACCCAGTACTTC
NA	TRBV27	TRBJ1-5	NA	CASSLARSVQPQHF	TGTGCCAGCAGTTTAGCTCGGTCGGTTCAGCCCCAGCATTTT
NA	TRBV19	TRBJ2-7	TRBD1	CASSFTTGPYEQYF	TGTGCCAGTAGTTTCACGACAGGGCCCTACGAGCAGTACTTC
NA	TRBV24-1	TRBJ1-2	TRBD1	CATSDFGPQGFGYTF	TGTGCCACCAGTGATTTTGGCCCACAGGGGTTCGGCTACACCTTC
NA	TRBV7-3	TRBJ1-2	NA	CASSLGRGYGYTF	TGTGCCAGCAGCTTAGGCAGGGGCTATGGCTACACCTTC
NA	TRBV27	TRBJ2-1	TRBD2	CASSLRAGEYNEQFF	TGTGCCAGCAGTTTAAGGGCGGGAGAATACAATGAGCAGTTCTTC
NA	TRBV5-5	TRBJ1-2	TRBD1	CASSAGQGAPNYGYTF	TGTGCCAGCAGCGCCGGACAGGGGGCTCCTAACTATGGCTACACCTTC
NA	TRBV5-6	TRBJ2-1	NA	CASSLVVSGNEQFF	TGTGCCAGCAGCTTGGTAGTCTCTGGTAATGAGCAGTTCTTC
once	TRBV11-3	TRBJ2-1	TRBD2	CASSSGGRRPGGAYNEQFF	TGTGCCAGCAGCTCGGGAGGCCGCCGGCCTGGCGGGGCCTACAATGAGCAGTTCTTC
NA	TRBV28	TRBJ2-7	TRBD2	CASSFLLAGVKYEQYF	TGTGCCAGCAGTTTTTTACTAGCGGGAGTGAAGTACGAGCAGTACTTC
NA	TRBV7-8	TRBJ2-7	NA	CASSLRGGGAHEQYF	TGTGCCAGCAGCCTAAGGGGGGGAGGGGCCCACGAGCAGTACTTC
once	TRBV19	TRBJ1-1	TRBD1	CASSSTGRPEAFF	TGTGCCAGTAGTTCGACAGGGCGACCCGAAGCTTTCTTT
once	TRBV7-8	TRBJ1-5	NA	CASSRVSNQPQHF	TGTGCCAGCTCCAGGGTTAGCAATCAGCCCCAGCATTTT
NA	TRBV19	TRBJ2-5	NA	CASSTGGTQYF	TGTGCCAGTAGCACCGGTGGGACCCAGTACTTC
NA	TRBV28	TRBJ1-3	NA	CASTPTTVASGNTIYF	TGTGCCAGCACCCCAACGACAGTTGCCTCTGGAAACACCATATATTTT
NA	TRBV28	TRBJ1-2	TRBD1	CASTPGTGVYGYTF	TGTGCCAGCACCCCCGGGACAGGGGTCTATGGCTACACCTTC